Only one count was recorded for the clone carrying this T cell receptor beta chain. Its specificity is unknown. Each patient's relapse followed autologous stem cell transplantation, and brentuximab vedotin exposure varied. This sample stems from a study of PD-1 blockade in classical Hodgkin lymphoma. Assay used: immunoSEQ multiplex PCR; TCRdb lists only in-frame clones, some missing. The table records roughly 40,000 clones, approximately 70% of them present only once. Findings and caveats of the study: Individuals who commenced nivolumab within less than 1 year of ASCT were excluded. Complete responders entered with baseline diversity on par with newly diagnosed patients, the results showed.

This material consisted of peripheral blood mononuclear cells (PBMCs), taken at baseline. This clonotype was sampled from a human donor with classical Hodgkin lymphoma.

CDR3 sequence reads: CAWSLGSYNEQFF. DNA for the CDR3: TGTGCCTGGAGTTTGGGTTCTTACAATGAGCAGTTCTTC. The chain is built from TRBV30 and TRBJ2-1; no firm D call. The CDR3 consists of 13 residues. Trimming shortened V by 2 bases and J by 4 bases, and 9 bases separated the two germline ends. The germline V gene has CDR1 GTSNPN and CDR2 SVGIG (reference sequence).